A single sample gave rise to the 24 T cell receptor beta chains below, sequenced in a study of monozygotic twins with inflammatory bowel disease. Following a re-call of the 5' RACE reads, TCRdb has one entry per CDR3 protein and lacks DNA. The sample has roughly 320,000 distinct CDR3 sequences. Sequenced sample: blood. The receptors were sampled from a human donor with ulcerative colitis or Crohn's disease, or a healthy co-twin of an affected twin (not recorded which).

The chain recombines TRBV5-1 with TRBJ2-1. Germline CDR1 SGHRS, CDR2 YFSETQ. The CDR3 length is 15 residues. This CDR3 is CASRSESFDYNEQFF.

The rearrangement uses TRBV5-5 and TRBJ2-5; TCRdb's assignment of TRBD1 cannot be checked, as there is no DNA. Germline assignment: CDR1 SGHKS and CDR2 YYEKEE (reference sequence). The CDR3 consists of 14 residues. The CDR3 here is CASSLGQYGGTQYF.

This chain uses TRBV27 with TRBJ1-5; the TCRdb call, TRBD1, lacks DNA for checking. This CDR3 is 16 amino acids long. The germline gives CDR1 MNHEY, CDR2 SMNVEV (reference sequence). This CDR3 reads CASSPSRDRAGQPQHF.

The V call is TRBV6-5, the J call TRBJ2-1; checking the TCRdb D call of TRBD2 is not possible without DNA. The CDR3 length is 15 residues. CDR1 is MNHEY, CDR2 SVGAGI, per germline. CDR3 amino acids: CASSYLIMVGHEQFF.

V is TRBV28 and J is TRBJ1-5. The CDR3 extends over 13 amino acids. Germline CDR1 and CDR2: MDHEN and SYDVKM. This CDR3 is CASSLGLRQPQHF.

The rearrangement uses TRBV6-1 and TRBJ2-1; TCRdb's D call, TRBD1, is unchecked because there is no DNA. This CDR3 has 14 amino acids. CDR1 is MNHNS and CDR2 is SASEGT in the germline V gene. This CDR3 is CASSGGTGNNEQFF.

The chain couples TRBV29-1 to TRBJ1-1; TCRdb indicates TRBD1, and absent DNA this call remains unverified. The CDR3 has 13 residues. Germline V CDR1 and CDR2: SQVTM, ANQGSEA. The CDR3 loop is CSVGGQSYTEAFF.

This sequence joins TRBV20-1 and TRBJ2-3; the TCRdb call, TRBD2, lacks DNA for checking. The CDR3 is 16 residues long. Germline loops: CDR1 DFQATT, CDR2 SNEGSKA (reference sequence). The CDR3 loop is CSARASGVGSTDTQYF.

The chain uses TRBV12-3 or TRBV12-4 and TRBJ1-3. The CDR3 is 11 residues long. This CDR3 reads CASSLSRTLLF.

V usage is TRBV5-1 and J usage is TRBJ2-7; the D call from TCRdb, TRBD1, cannot be confirmed without DNA. The CDR3 is 14 residues long. The germline CDR1 and CDR2 sequences are SGHRS and YFSETQ. The CDR3: CASRDGTGAYEQNF.

CDR3 amino acids: CATSRTGNTGELFF. The chain links TRBV24-1 to TRBJ2-2; TCRdb reports TRBD1, a call that lacks DNA to check it against. The CDR3 runs to 14 residues. Germline V lookup: CDR1 KGHDR, CDR2 SFDVKD.

This chain links TRBV5-5 with TRBJ2-1. Germline-derived CDR1 and CDR2 are SGHKS and YYEKEE (reference sequence). The CDR3 is 15 amino acids. CDR3: CASSLAGFSRYEQFF.

This rearrangement joins TRBV15 to TRBJ2-7; TCRdb's D gene call, TRBD1, goes unchecked for lack of DNA. From germline, CDR1 is LNHNV and CDR2 YYDKDF (reference sequence). This CDR3 has 14 amino acids. The CDR3 sequence: CATSRRDRVYEQYF. The entire variable domain, with the rest obtained from reference TRBV15 and TRBJ2-7, is as follows: DAMVIQNPRYQVTQFGKPVTLSCSQTLNHNVMYWYQQKSSQAPKLLFHYYDKDFNNEADTPDNFQSRRPNTSFCFLDIRSPGLGDTAMYLCATSRRDRVYEQYFGPGTRLTVT.

V is TRBV6-2 or TRBV6-3 and J is TRBJ2-7; the TRBD2 assignment by TCRdb is unverifiable without DNA. The germline V gene has CDR1 MNHEY and CDR2 SVGEGT. The CDR3 is made up of 16 amino acids. CDR3 sequence: CASSYPPTGGSYEQYF.

This chain joins TRBV15 and TRBJ1-4; TCRdb proposes TRBD1, but this gene call is untestable without DNA. Per germline, CDR1 LNHNV and CDR2 YYDKDF (reference sequence). This CDR3 comprises 15 residues. The CDR3 loop reads CATSTNRDPREKLFF.

The chain recombines TRBV28 with TRBJ2-4. CDR1 and CDR2 (germline): MDHEN, SYDVKM. The CDR3 is 15 residues long. The CDR3 region is CASSLEGSRKNIQYF.

The CDR3 sequence: CASSLWGAGYEQYF. J is TRBJ2-7 and V is TRBV7-9; absent DNA, TCRdb's TRBD1 call cannot be checked. CDR1 is SEHNR, CDR2 FQNEAQ, per germline (reference sequence). The CDR3 runs to 14 residues.

The rearrangement uses TRBV7-8 and TRBJ1-5; the D call from TCRdb, TRBD1, cannot be confirmed without DNA. The germline V gene encodes CDR1 SGHVS and CDR2 FQNEAQ. The CDR3 totals 14 residues. CDR3 sequence: CASSLGRTNQPQHF.

This chain joins TRBV30 and TRBJ2-6; TCRdb lists TRBD2, though no DNA is available to test this call. CDR3 size: 16 residues. Germline V gives CDR1 GTSNPN, CDR2 SVGIG (reference sequence). This chain's CDR3 is CAWSVFAGSGANVLTF.

The gene calls are TRBV5-6 and TRBJ2-3; with no DNA, the TCRdb D assignment of TRBD1 cannot be verified. The CDR3 loop spans 14 amino acids. Germline assignment: CDR1 SGHDT and CDR2 YYEEEE. The CDR3 loop reads CASILSGTADTQYF. The full variable domain, with the rest looked up from reference TRBV5-6 and TRBJ2-3, is DAGVTQSPTHLIKTRGQQVTLRCSPKSGHDTVSWYQQALGQGPQFIFQYYEEEERQRGNFPDRFSGHQFPNYSSELNVNALLLGDSALYLCASILSGTADTQYFGPGTRLTVL.

The V call is TRBV7-2, the J call TRBJ2-3; as DNA is missing, the TRBD2 call by TCRdb cannot be tested. The CDR3 consists of 13 residues. Germline V gene sequence: CDR1 SGHTA, CDR2 FQGNSA. The CDR3: CASSLGTGTRPYF.

The CDR3 loop reads CASSLSQVSIEQFF. This chain joins TRBV5-1 and TRBJ2-1. The CDR3 is 14 amino acids. Per germline, CDR1 SGHRS and CDR2 YFSETQ.

The V gene is TRBV5-1, the J gene TRBJ2-7; no DNA is available, so the TRBD2 call from TCRdb remains unchecked. This CDR3 is 13 amino acids long. The germline V gene encodes CDR1 SGHRS and CDR2 YFSETQ. CDR3 amino acids: CASSSRSGYEQYF.

This chain uses TRBV6-1 with TRBJ1-1; TCRdb calls TRBD1, which cannot be checked without DNA. Per the germline V gene, CDR1 is MNHNS and CDR2 is SASEGT. This CDR3 is 15 amino acids long. The CDR3 spells CASRSGTGDNTEAFF.